The 25 T cell receptor beta chains below were found in one sample sequenced in a study of T cell responses to AZD1222 COVID-19 vaccine. Assay used: immunoSEQ multiplex PCR; TCRdb lists only in-frame clones, some missing. The sample has about 120,000 clones, 92% seen once; the top ten hold approximately 1%. Sequenced material: peripheral blood, taken on day 0 of AZD1222 vaccination. The receptors here all came from an adult in good health.

V is TRBV12-5 and J is TRBJ1-6, with unresolved D. The germline V and J ends were trimmed by 0 bases and 5 bases, with 17 bases remaining between them. The CDR3 is made up of 18 amino acids. The V gene's germline CDR1 is LGHNT and CDR2 FRNRAP. In DNA, the CDR3 is TGTGCTAGTGGTTTGGTAAATATATCGGCTAGGAATAATTCACCCCTCCACTTT. This translates into CASGLVNISARNNSPLHF.

The chain joins TRBV3-1 (or the pseudogene TRBV3-2) to TRBJ2-2; 12 bases are a match to TRBD2. Germline CDR1 reads LGHDT; CDR2 reads YNNKEL (reference sequence). There are 16 residues in the CDR3. The junction had 0 bases not matched to a gene; V was cut back by 3 bases and J by 1 base. The CDR3: CASSQGLAGNTGELFF. In nucleotides, the CDR3 is TGTGCCAGCAGCCAGGGACTAGCGGGGAACACCGGGGAGCTGTTTTTT.

The chain employs TRBV12-2 and TRBJ2-2; the table calls TRBD1, which could not be checked here. TRBV12-2 is a documented pseudogene. This CDR3 region has 23 residues. CDR3: CASRLAGANTGSHAKTNTGELFF. For the CDR3, the DNA is TGTGCAAGTCGCTTAGCGGGGGCCAATACAGGGTCCCACGCAAAAACGAACACCGGGGAGCTGTTTTTT.

V gene TRBV7-3 combines with J gene TRBJ2-5; D possibly corresponds to TRBD1 (7 bases). Germline lookup yields CDR1 SGHTA and CDR2 FQGTGA. V was trimmed by 4 bases and J by 4 bases, leaving 16 bases between them. CDR3 length equals 15 residues. DNA of the CDR3: TGTGCCAGCAGCTCCGGAGGGGGCAGAGGAGAGACCCAGTACTTC. It yields the protein CASSSGGGRGETQYF.

The genes are TRBV12-3 or TRBV12-4 and TRBJ2-3, with 9 bases that match TRBD2. The J segment lost 8 bases and the V segment lost 6 bases, leaving 3 bases of the junction unmatched. The CDR3 has 12 amino acids. The DNA of the CDR3 is TGTGCCAGCAGACCACTAGCGGGTACGCAGTATTTT. It codes for CASRPLAGTQYF.

The J gene is TRBJ2-1, the V gene TRBV9; TRBD2 might be the D (5 bases). The CDR3 has 11 amino acids. Trimming cost V 0 bases and J 15 bases, with 10 bases left between them. Germline loops: CDR1 SGDLS, CDR2 YYNGEE. For the CDR3, the DNA is TGTGCCAGCAGCGTAGAAACTAGTCTGTTCTTC. Its translation is CASSVETSLFF.

CDR3: CASSPGSTRNTIYF. CDR3 DNA sequence: TGTGCCAGCAGCCCCGGGAGTACGCGAAACACCATATATTTT. The rearrangement links TRBV7-8 to TRBJ1-3, with D unclear. The V and J ends lost 5 bases and 5 bases respectively, with 13 bases between them. This CDR3 has 14 amino acids. Germline CDR1 is SGHVS and CDR2 is FQNEAQ.

DNA for the CDR3: TGTGCCAGCAGTGAAGCGCTTGACAGGAGCCTACCCTACGAGCAGTACTTC. Translating it yields CASSEALDRSLPYEQYF. The V call is TRBV2, the J call TRBJ2-7, with a weak D call TRBD1 (6 bases). The CDR3 has 17 residues. Germline loops: CDR1 SNHLY, CDR2 FYNNEI. Trimming took off 0 bases at V and 2 bases at J, with 17 bases between the two ends. Variable domain in full (rest from reference TRBV2 and TRBJ2-7): EPEVTQTPSHQVTQMGQEVILRCVPISNHLYFYWYRQILGQKVEFLVSFYNNEISEKSEIFDDQFSVERPDGSNFTLKIRSTKLEDSAMYFCASSEALDRSLPYEQYFGPGTRLTVT.

The chain couples TRBV19 to TRBJ1-5; D is undetermined. V was clipped by 4 bases and J by 4 bases, with 11 bases between them. This CDR3 has 14 residues. Germline CDR1 is LNHDA and CDR2 is SQIVND (reference sequence). CDR3 region: CASSTFRGNQPQHF. CDR3 DNA sequence: TGTGCCAGTAGTACCTTTAGAGGGAATCAGCCCCAGCATTTT.

The chain couples TRBV24-1 to TRBJ2-5; a weak D match, TRBD2 (6 bases). CDR3 size: 13 residues. Germline CDR1 and CDR2: KGHDR and SFDVKD. V dropped 9 bases and J dropped 4 bases, with 14 bases sitting between them. The CDR3 is CATSGGGAETQYF. Written as DNA, the CDR3 is TGTGCCACCTCCGGGGGTGGGGCAGAGACCCAGTACTTC.

CDR3 sequence: CASTPDSSNQPQHF. For the CDR3, the DNA is TGTGCCAGCACCCCGGACAGCAGCAATCAGCCCCAGCATTTT. The rearrangement joins TRBV9 to TRBJ1-5; TRBD1 might be the D (6 bases). With 6 bases removed from V and 1 base from J, the gap between germline ends came to 11 bases. CDR1 is SGDLS, CDR2 YYNGEE, per germline. The CDR3 extends over 14 amino acids. Drawing the rest from reference TRBV9 and TRBJ1-5, the complete variable domain is DSGVTQTPKHLITATGQRVTLRCSPRSGDLSVYWYQQSLDQGLQFLIQYYNGEERAKGNILERFSAQQFPDLHSELNLSSLELGDSALYFCASTPDSSNQPQHFGDGTRLSIL.

As regards this clone: Other nucleotide sequences in the sample specify the same CDR3. The V call is TRBV2, the J call TRBJ2-7; the match to TRBD1 covers 7 bases. Per germline, CDR1 SNHLY and CDR2 FYNNEI. The CDR3 extends over 14 amino acids. V lost 3 bases to trimming and J lost 1 base; unmatched junction nucleotides: 3. The CDR3 here is CASSEQGVSYEQYF. The CDR3 DNA is TGTGCCAGCAGTGAGCAGGGGGTTTCCTACGAGCAGTACTTC.

The chain recombines TRBV28 with TRBJ1-2; D ambiguous. Germline V gene data show CDR1 as MDHEN and CDR2 as SYDVKM. The CDR3 is 13 residues long. V lost 6 bases to trimming and J lost 4 bases, with 12 bases between them. CDR3 sequence: CASSLLGGYGYTF. CDR3 sequence (DNA): TGTGCCAGCAGCCTGCTGGGCGGCTATGGCTACACCTTC.

This chain joins TRBV7-9 and TRBJ1-4, with D maybe TRBD1 (5 bases). This CDR3 is built from 16 residues. Germline loops: CDR1 SEHNR, CDR2 FQNEAQ (reference sequence). Trimming took 1 base from V and 7 from J, leaving 16 bases between them. The DNA of the CDR3 is TGTGCCAGCAGCTTAGGGTTCGGGGTCCAGGGTGAAAAACTGTTTTTT. Amino acids: CASSLGFGVQGEKLFF.

The J gene is TRBJ1-1, the V gene TRBV27; TRBD1 might be the D (6 bases). This CDR3 spans 14 amino acids. V was shortened by 7 bases and J by 4 bases, with 16 bases between the two germline ends. CDR1 is MNHEY, CDR2 SMNVEV, per germline (reference sequence). As DNA, the CDR3 is TGTGCCAGCAACATAAAAGGGGGGGGCACTGAAGCTTTCTTT. This translates into CASNIKGGGTEAFF.

The chain uses TRBV6-6 and TRBJ2-4; D may be TRBD1 or TRBD2 (5 bases each). This CDR3 contains 14 residues. Deletions cut 5 bases from V and 4 bases from J, with 12 bases between. CDR1 and CDR2 from the germline V gene are MNHNY and SVGAGI (reference sequence). The CDR3 region is CASSDGTGKNIQYF. CDR3 bases: TGTGCCAGCAGTGACGGGACCGGGAAAAACATTCAGTACTTC.

The chain has TRBV7-6 and TRBJ2-3; TRBD1 matches at 9 bases. The germline gives CDR1 SGHVS, CDR2 FNYEAQ. V was pared by 0 bases and J by 3 bases, with 4 bases of the junction left unmatched. This CDR3 has 16 amino acids. DNA of the CDR3: TGTGCCAGCAGCTTAGCGTCAGGGACAGGGACAGATACGCAGTATTTT. It encodes CASSLASGTGTDTQYF. The whole variable domain, filled in from reference TRBV7-6 and TRBJ2-3, reads GAGVSQSPRYKVTKRGQDVALRCDPISGHVSLYWYRQALGQGPEFLTYFNYEAQQDKSGLPNDRFSAERPEGSISTLTIQRTEQRDSAMYRCASSLASGTGTDTQYFGPGTRLTVL.

V and J are TRBV7-6 and TRBJ1-1; D unresolved. Germline loops: CDR1 SGHVS, CDR2 FNYEAQ. The CDR3 runs to 16 residues. V dropped 2 bases and J dropped 1 base, with 14 bases sitting between them. CDR3 sequence reads: CASSLIPERANTEAFF. The CDR3, as DNA: TGTGCCAGCAGCTTAATACCAGAAAGAGCGAACACTGAAGCTTTCTTT.

The V and J genes are TRBV5-1 and TRBJ2-3; no clear D gene. Between the trimmed V and J ends, which lost 0 bases and 2 bases, there was a span of 13 bases. The CDR3 has 16 residues. Germline-derived CDR1 and CDR2 are SGHRS and YFSETQ. CDR3 nucleotide sequence: TGCGCCAGCAGCTTGGAGAGTCTAGTTGTCACAGATACGCAGTATTTT. Protein: CASSLESLVVTDTQYF.

J is TRBJ1-2 and V is TRBV6-4; D is uncertain. Per the germline V gene, CDR1 is MRHNA and CDR2 is SNTAGT. V lost 6 bases to trimming and J lost 2 bases, with 13 bases between them. The CDR3 has 14 residues. The CDR3, as DNA: TGTGCCAGCAGGGCCACAGCTTCCAACTATGGCTACACCTTC. Translating it yields CASRATASNYGYTF.

This clone appeared once. The rearrangement joins TRBV5-1 to TRBJ2-5; tentative D call: TRBD2 (5 bases). V was trimmed by 1 base and J by 3 bases, leaving 10 bases between them. Germline loops: CDR1 SGHRS, CDR2 YFSETQ. The CDR3 consists of 14 residues. In DNA form, the CDR3 reads TGCGCCAGCAGCTTGAGTAGCGCAGAAGAGACCCAGTACTTC. Translation gives CASSLSSAEETQYF. The full variable domain, rest sourced from reference TRBV5-1 and TRBJ2-5, is KAGVTQTPRYLIKTRGQQVTLSCSPISGHRSVSWYQQTPGQGLQFLFEYFSETQRNKGNFPGRFSGRQFSNSRSEMNVSTLELGDSALYLCASSLSSAEETQYFGPGTRLLVL.

A single count supports this clone. This chain links TRBV9 with TRBJ2-1; D call uncertain. The V end was cut by 3 bases, the J end by 3 bases, with 13 bases between. Germline CDR1 reads SGDLS; CDR2 reads YYNGEE. The CDR3 totals 15 residues. For the CDR3, the DNA is TGTGCCAGCAGCGCCCGGCCAGACCTCTACAATGAGCAGTTCTTC. Its translation is CASSARPDLYNEQFF.

This clone appeared once. The chain couples TRBV7-3 to TRBJ2-2; tentatively, D is TRBD1 or TRBD2 (5 bases each). This CDR3 region has 13 residues. Germline V gene data show CDR1 as SGHTA and CDR2 as FQGTGA. The ends were cut back, 8 bases at V and 2 bases at J, with 9 bases in the middle. CDR3: CASGGENTGELFF. The CDR3 DNA follows: TGTGCCAGCGGGGGAGAAAACACCGGGGAGCTGTTTTTT.

The CDR3 sequence is CASSKGAGEATEAFF. CDR3 sequence (DNA): TGTGCCAGCAGCAAAGGGGCGGGGGAGGCCACTGAAGCTTTCTTT. The chain recombines TRBV21-1 with TRBJ1-1. TRBV21-1 is noted as a pseudogene. The CDR3 sequence is 15 residues long.

The V and J genes are TRBV6-5 and TRBJ1-2; D is undetermined. The ends were cut back, 0 bases at V and 12 bases at J, with 17 bases in the middle. The CDR3 spans 14 residues. The germline V gene has CDR1 MNHEY and CDR2 SVGAGI. DNA of the CDR3: TGTGCCAGCAGTTACTCGTATACAGCTGCTCGCAACACCTTC. Amino acids: CASSYSYTAARNTF.